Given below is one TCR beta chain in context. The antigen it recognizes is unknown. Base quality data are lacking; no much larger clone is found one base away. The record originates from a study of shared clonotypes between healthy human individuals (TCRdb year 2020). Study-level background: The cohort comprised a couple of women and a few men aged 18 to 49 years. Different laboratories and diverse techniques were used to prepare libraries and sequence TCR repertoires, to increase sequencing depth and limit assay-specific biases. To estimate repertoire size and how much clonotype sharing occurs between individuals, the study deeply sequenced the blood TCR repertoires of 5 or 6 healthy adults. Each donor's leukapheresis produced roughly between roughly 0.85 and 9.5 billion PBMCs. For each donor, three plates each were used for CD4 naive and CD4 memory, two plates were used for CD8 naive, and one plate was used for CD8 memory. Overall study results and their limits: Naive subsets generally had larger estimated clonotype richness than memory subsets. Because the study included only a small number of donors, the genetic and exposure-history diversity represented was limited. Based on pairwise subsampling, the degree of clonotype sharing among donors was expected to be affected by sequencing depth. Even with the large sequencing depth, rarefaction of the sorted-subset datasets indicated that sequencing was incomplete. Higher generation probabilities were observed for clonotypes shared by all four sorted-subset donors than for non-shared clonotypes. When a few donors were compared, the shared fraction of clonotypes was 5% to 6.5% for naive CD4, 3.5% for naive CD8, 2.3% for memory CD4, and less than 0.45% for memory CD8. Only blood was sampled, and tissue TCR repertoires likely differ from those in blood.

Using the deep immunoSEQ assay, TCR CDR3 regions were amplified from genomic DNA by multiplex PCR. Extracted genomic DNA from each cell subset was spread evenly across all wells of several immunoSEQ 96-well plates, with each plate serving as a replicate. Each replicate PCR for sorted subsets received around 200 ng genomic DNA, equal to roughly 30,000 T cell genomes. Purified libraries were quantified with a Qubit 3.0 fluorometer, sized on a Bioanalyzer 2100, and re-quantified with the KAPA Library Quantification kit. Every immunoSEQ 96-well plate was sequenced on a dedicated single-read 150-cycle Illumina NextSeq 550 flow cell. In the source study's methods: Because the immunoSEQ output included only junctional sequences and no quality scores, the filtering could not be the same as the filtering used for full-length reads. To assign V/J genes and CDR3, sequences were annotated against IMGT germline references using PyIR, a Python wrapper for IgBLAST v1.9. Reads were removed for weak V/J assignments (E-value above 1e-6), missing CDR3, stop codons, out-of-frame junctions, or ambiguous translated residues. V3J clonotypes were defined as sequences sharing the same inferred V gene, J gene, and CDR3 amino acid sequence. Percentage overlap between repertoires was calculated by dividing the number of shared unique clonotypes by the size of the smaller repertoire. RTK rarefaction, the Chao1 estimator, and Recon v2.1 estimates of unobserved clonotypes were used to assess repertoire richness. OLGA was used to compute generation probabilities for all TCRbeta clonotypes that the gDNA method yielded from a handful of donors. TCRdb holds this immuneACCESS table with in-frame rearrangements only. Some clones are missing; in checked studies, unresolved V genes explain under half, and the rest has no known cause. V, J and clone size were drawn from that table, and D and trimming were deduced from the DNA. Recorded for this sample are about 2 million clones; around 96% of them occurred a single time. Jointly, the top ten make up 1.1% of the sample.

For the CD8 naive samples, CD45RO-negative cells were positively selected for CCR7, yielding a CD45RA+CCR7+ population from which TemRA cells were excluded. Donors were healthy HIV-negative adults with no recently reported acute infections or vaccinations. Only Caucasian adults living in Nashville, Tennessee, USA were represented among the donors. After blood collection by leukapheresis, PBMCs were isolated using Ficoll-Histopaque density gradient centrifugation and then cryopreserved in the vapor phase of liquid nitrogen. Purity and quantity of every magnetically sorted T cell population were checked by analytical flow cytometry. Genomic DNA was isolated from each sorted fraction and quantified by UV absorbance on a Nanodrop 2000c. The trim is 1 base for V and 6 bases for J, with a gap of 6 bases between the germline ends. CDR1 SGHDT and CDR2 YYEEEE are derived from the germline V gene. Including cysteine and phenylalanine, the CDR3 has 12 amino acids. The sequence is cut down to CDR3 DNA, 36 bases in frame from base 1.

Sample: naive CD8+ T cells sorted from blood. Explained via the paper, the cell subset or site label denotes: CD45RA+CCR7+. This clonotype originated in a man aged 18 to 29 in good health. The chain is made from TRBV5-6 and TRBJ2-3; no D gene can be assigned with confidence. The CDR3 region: CASSLFGDTQYF. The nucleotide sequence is TGTGCCAGCAGCTTGTTTGGGGATACGCAGTATTTT.